One sample yielded the 26 T cell receptor beta chains listed below, sequenced in a study of monozygotic twins with inflammatory bowel disease. No DNA is given; TCRdb re-called the 5' RACE reads and lists each CDR3 protein once. The sample totals 200,000 to 250,000 distinct CDR3 sequences. What was sequenced was blood. The receptor set was obtained from a human donor with ulcerative colitis or Crohn's disease, or a healthy co-twin of an affected twin (not recorded which).

The CDR3 here is CASSQTRTGSGANVLTF. The V gene is TRBV7-3, the J gene TRBJ2-6. Germline assignment: CDR1 SGHTA and CDR2 FQGTGA. The CDR3 sequence is 17 residues long.

The chain joins TRBV18 to TRBJ1-6. Per germline, CDR1 KGHSH and CDR2 LQKENI. The CDR3 consists of 16 residues. CDR3 residues: CASSSERALLNSPLHF.

The chain links TRBV6-5 to TRBJ1-3; TCRdb returns TRBD1, unconfirmable since there is no DNA. Germline V lookup: CDR1 MNHEY, CDR2 SVGAGI. The CDR3 has 14 residues. The CDR3 protein is CASSYMGAGNTIYF.

The rearrangement uses TRBV9 and TRBJ2-7; TCRdb lists TRBD2, though no DNA is available to test this call. The length of the CDR3 is 15 residues. CDR1 and CDR2 from the germline V gene are SGDLS and YYNGEE. CDR3 region: CASSPDGTSGYEQYF.

J is TRBJ2-5 and V is TRBV7-7; absent DNA, TCRdb's TRBD2 call cannot be checked. Germline V gives CDR1 SSHAT, CDR2 FNYEAQ (reference sequence). The CDR3 is made up of 14 amino acids. The CDR3 sequence: CASSFSRLQETQYF.

V is TRBV5-1 and J is TRBJ2-3; the D call of TRBD2 rests on TCRdb alone, since no DNA is present to check it. CDR3 size: 19 residues. Germline CDR1 reads SGHRS; CDR2 reads YFSETQ. The CDR3: CASSLVPSSGLAGVDTQYF.

The chain employs TRBV5-1 and TRBJ2-3; no DNA is available, so the TRBD2 call from TCRdb remains unchecked. This CDR3 contains 14 residues. CDR1 SGHRS and CDR2 YFSETQ come from the germline V gene. The CDR3 loop reads CASREIAVTDTQYF.

The chain couples TRBV7-9 to TRBJ1-4; TCRdb's D gene call, TRBD1, goes unchecked for lack of DNA. The CDR3 is 14 amino acids. In germline, CDR1 is SEHNR, CDR2 FQNEAQ (reference sequence). This CDR3 is CASSLGQSHEKLFF.

The chain uses TRBV18 and TRBJ1-6; as DNA is missing, the TRBD1 call by TCRdb cannot be tested. The germline V gene encodes CDR1 KGHSH and CDR2 LQKENI. The CDR3 runs to 16 residues. The CDR3 reads CASSPVVAGGNSPLHF.

The rearrangement links TRBV29-1 to TRBJ2-1; TCRdb designates TRBD1, a call that cannot be tested without DNA. Germline V gives CDR1 SQVTM, CDR2 ANQGSEA. This CDR3 spans 15 amino acids. CDR3 amino acids: CSVGPGQAQRSEQFF.

The CDR3 region is CAISEDPTSPQHF. V and J are TRBV10-3 and TRBJ1-5. The CDR3 loop spans 13 amino acids. From germline, CDR1 is ENHRY and CDR2 SYGVKD.

V gene TRBV4-3 combines with J gene TRBJ2-7; the TCRdb call, TRBD1, lacks DNA for checking. The V gene's germline CDR1 is LGHNA and CDR2 YSLEER. This CDR3 is built from 15 residues. The CDR3 loop is CASSQGTALGHEQYF.

This chain links TRBV6-6 with TRBJ2-1. The CDR3 has 13 amino acids. The V gene's germline CDR1 is MNHNY and CDR2 SVGAGI (reference sequence). CDR3 sequence: CASSYGVGDEQFF.

V usage is TRBV6-1 and J usage is TRBJ1-5. Germline assignment: CDR1 MNHNS and CDR2 SASEGT. This CDR3 is built from 11 residues. The CDR3 loop reads CASSGNQPQHF.

The chain links TRBV7-6 to TRBJ2-3; without DNA, the TCRdb call of TRBD1 cannot be checked. Germline CDR1 and CDR2: SGHVS and FNYEAQ. The CDR3 runs to 15 residues. CDR3 protein: CASSSEVGGADTQYF.

The chain carries TRBV20-1 and TRBJ1-5. Per germline, CDR1 DFQATT and CDR2 SNEGSKA (reference sequence). The CDR3 has 15 amino acids. CDR3 amino acids: CSARAGGDLGQPQHF.

V is TRBV20-1 and J is TRBJ1-2; the D call from TCRdb, TRBD1, cannot be confirmed without DNA. CDR1 and CDR2 from the germline V gene are DFQATT and SNEGSKA (reference sequence). This CDR3 is built from 13 residues. CDR3 sequence reads: CSARAGQGNGYTF.

The chain couples TRBV6-1 to TRBJ2-1; the D call from TCRdb, TRBD2, cannot be confirmed without DNA. The germline V gene encodes CDR1 MNHNS and CDR2 SASEGT. CDR3 size: 16 residues. The CDR3 sequence is CASTGTASGSGPEQFF.

The J gene is TRBJ2-1, the V gene TRBV5-4; as DNA is missing, the TRBD2 call by TCRdb cannot be tested. There are 15 residues in the CDR3. Germline V lookup: CDR1 SGHNT, CDR2 YYREEE (reference sequence). The CDR3 here is CASSLLTGGLREQFF.

The chain uses TRBV28 and TRBJ2-7; there is no DNA to check the TCRdb D call of TRBD2. CDR3 length: 16 residues. Germline CDR1 is MDHEN and CDR2 is SYDVKM. The CDR3 region is CASSFTPTAGGREQYF.

The chain carries TRBV29-1 and TRBJ1-2. Germline CDR1 and CDR2: SQVTM and ANQGSEA. The CDR3 covers 11 residues. The CDR3 loop reads CCTVANYGYTF.

The V gene is TRBV5-1, the J gene TRBJ2-7; TCRdb outputs TRBD1, but without DNA this stays unchecked. The CDR3 covers 12 residues. Germline assignment: CDR1 SGHRS and CDR2 YFSETQ. The CDR3: CASSWTGDEQYF.

The rearrangement uses TRBV5-1 and TRBJ1-1. This CDR3 has 14 amino acids. Germline V gives CDR1 SGHRS, CDR2 YFSETQ. CDR3 sequence reads: CASSGGTLNTEAFF.

The rearrangement joins TRBV6-2 or TRBV6-3 to TRBJ1-6; TCRdb returns TRBD1, unconfirmable since there is no DNA. The CDR3 is 16 residues long. Germline CDR1 reads MNHEY; CDR2 reads SVGEGT. CDR3 sequence reads: CASTLSPRQGNSPLHF.

The rearrangement uses TRBV5-1 and TRBJ2-1; TCRdb picks TRBD2, but there is no DNA to check that call. CDR1 is SGHRS and CDR2 is YFSETQ in the germline V gene. The CDR3 is 19 residues long. CDR3 amino acids: CASSHQGEPRLAGVGEQFF. Full variable domain (rest looked up from reference TRBV5-1 and TRBJ2-1): KAGVTQTPRYLIKTRGQQVTLSCSPISGHRSVSWYQQTPGQGLQFLFEYFSETQRNKGNFPGRFSGRQFSNSRSEMNVSTLELGDSALYLCASSHQGEPRLAGVGEQFFGPGTRLTVL.

The J gene is TRBJ2-2, the V gene TRBV12-3 or TRBV12-4; TCRdb names TRBD1, which stays unverified in the absence of DNA. The CDR3 runs 15 residues. The CDR3: CASSQGDKNTGELFF.